The present entry profiles one T cell receptor beta chain with its context. Its specificity is unknown. The entry originates in a study of Siglec-9 on CD8 T cells in melanoma. There are 18 residues in the CDR3. Study results and caveats: Siglec-9 reportedly marks and regulates an effector memory CD8+ T-cell subset apparently accumulating in melanoma tumors.

Assay used: immunoSEQ multiplex PCR; TCRdb lists only in-frame clones, some missing. The sample yields approximately 39,000 clones, roughly 80% seen once. Sequenced: Siglec-9- CD8+ T cells sorted from blood. The TCR comes from a human donor in good health. The J gene is TRBJ2-2, the V gene TRBV12-2; the table's D gene call, TRBD1, was not cross checked with the DNA. TRBV12-2 is classified as a pseudogene. The CDR3 DNA reads as TGTGCAAGTCGCCTTAGAGGGAAAAAGGGGGCTCCCACCGGGGAGCTGTTTTTT. Its translation is CASRLRGKKGAPTGELFF.